Listed here is a single T cell receptor (beta chain). What it binds is not known. PCR primers comprised 60 Vbeta and 13 Jbeta primers. Profiling relied on immunoSEQ multiplex PCR, and the TCRdb table lists in-frame clones only, not all of them. The table lists just over 95,000 clones, around 73% of them singletons, with about 4% in the top ten. The sample comes from a study of cytomegalovirus exposure and HLA in healthy donors. The study's findings and limits: The likely origin of a cluster of highly shared sequence variants was a sequencing artifact. A later analysis found that most CMV-associated TCR beta chains appeared HLA-restricted.

Donors were nominally healthy when sampled, though unrecorded immune exposures were likely. After removal of 2 bases from V and 4 bases from J, the junction contained 2 bases not matched to a gene. The CDR3 length is 14 residues. Germline CDR1 reads SGHRS; CDR2 reads YFSETQ. The TCR sequence derives from a woman in her thirties or forties in good health and CMV-seropositive. Sequenced input: PBMCs. The rearrangement links TRBV5-1 to TRBJ1-4, with TRBD1 matching over 7 bases. The CDR3 is CASSLGQVNEKLFF. For the CDR3, the DNA is TGCGCCAGCAGCTTAGGACAGGTTAATGAAAAACTGTTTTTT.